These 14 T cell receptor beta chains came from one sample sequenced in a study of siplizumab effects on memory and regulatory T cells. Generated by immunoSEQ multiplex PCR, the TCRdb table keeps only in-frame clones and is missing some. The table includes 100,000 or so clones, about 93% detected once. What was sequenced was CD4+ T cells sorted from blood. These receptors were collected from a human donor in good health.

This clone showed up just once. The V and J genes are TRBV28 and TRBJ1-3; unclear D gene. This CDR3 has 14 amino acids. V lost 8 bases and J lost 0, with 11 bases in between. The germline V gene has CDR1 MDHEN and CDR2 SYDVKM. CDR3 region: CASGSGVSGNTIYF. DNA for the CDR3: TGTGCCAGCGGGAGTGGGGTCTCTGGAAACACCATATATTTT. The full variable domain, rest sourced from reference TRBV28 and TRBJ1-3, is DVKVTQSSRYLVKRTGEKVFLECVQDMDHENMFWYRQDPGLGLRLIYFSYDVKMKEKGDIPEGYSVSREKKERFSLILESASTNQTSMYLCASGSGVSGNTIYFGEGSWLTVV.

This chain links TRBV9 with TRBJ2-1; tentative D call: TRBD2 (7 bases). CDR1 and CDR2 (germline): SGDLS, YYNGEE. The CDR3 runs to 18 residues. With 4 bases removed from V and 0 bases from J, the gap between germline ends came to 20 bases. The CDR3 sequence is CASSPRGGGSSSYNEQFF. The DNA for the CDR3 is TGTGCCAGCAGCCCAAGGGGGGGTGGGAGCAGCTCCTACAATGAGCAGTTCTTC.

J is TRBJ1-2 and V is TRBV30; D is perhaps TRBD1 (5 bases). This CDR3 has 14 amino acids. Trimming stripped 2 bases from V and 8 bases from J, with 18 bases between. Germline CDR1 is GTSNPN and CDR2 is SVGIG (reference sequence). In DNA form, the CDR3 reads TGTGCCTGGAGTCATGGGGGGTCGGTCTGGGGCTACACCTTC. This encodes CAWSHGGSVWGYTF.

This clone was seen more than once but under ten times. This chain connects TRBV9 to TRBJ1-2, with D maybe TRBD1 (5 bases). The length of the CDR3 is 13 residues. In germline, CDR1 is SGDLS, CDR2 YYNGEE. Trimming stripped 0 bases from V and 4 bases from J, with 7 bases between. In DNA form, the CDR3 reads TGTGCCAGCAGCGTAGGACAGCTCTATGGCTACACCTTC. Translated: CASSVGQLYGYTF.

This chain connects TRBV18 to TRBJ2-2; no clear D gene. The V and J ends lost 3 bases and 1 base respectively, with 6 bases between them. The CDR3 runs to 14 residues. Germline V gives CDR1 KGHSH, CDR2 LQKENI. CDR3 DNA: TGTGCCAGCTCACCCGACCAGAACACCGGGGAGCTGTTTTTT. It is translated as CASSPDQNTGELFF.

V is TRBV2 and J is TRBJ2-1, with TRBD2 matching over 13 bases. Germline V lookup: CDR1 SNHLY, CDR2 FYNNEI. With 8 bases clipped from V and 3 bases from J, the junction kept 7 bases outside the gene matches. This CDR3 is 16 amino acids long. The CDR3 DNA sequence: TGTGCCAGCGGACGGACTAGCGGGAGCTTCTACAATGAGCAGTTCTTC. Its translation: CASGRTSGSFYNEQFF.

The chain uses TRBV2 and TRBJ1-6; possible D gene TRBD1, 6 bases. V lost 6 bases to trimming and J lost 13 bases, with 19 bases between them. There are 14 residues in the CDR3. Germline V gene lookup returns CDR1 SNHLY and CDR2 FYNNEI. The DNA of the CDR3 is TGTGCCAGCAGGCAGGGGTCAGCCTCTAGTCCCCTCCACTTT. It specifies CASRQGSASSPLHF.

In nucleotides, the CDR3 is TGTGCCAGCAGTCTGACCTGGGGGCCCCAGCATTTT. It yields the protein CASSLTWGPQHF. This rearrangement joins TRBV7-2 to TRBJ1-5; D gene ambiguous. Trimming stripped 6 bases from V and 9 bases from J, with 12 bases between. The germline V gene encodes CDR1 SGHTA and CDR2 FQGNSA. There are 12 residues in the CDR3. Full variable domain (rest looked up from reference TRBV7-2 and TRBJ1-5): GAGVSQSPSNKVTEKGKDVELRCDPISGHTALYWYRQSLGQGLEFLIYFQGNSAPDKSGLPSDRFSAERTGGSVSTLTIQRTQQEDSAVYLCASSLTWGPQHFGDGTRLSIL.

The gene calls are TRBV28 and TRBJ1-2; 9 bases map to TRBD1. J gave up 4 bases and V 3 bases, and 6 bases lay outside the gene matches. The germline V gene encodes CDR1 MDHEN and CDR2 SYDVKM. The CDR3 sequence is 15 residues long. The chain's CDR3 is CASSLGTGGGYGYTF. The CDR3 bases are TGTGCCAGCAGTTTGGGCACAGGGGGCGGCTATGGCTACACCTTC.

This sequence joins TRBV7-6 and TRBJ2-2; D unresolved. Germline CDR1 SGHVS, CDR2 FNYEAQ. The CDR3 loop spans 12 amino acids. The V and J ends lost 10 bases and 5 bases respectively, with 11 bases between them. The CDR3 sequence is CATTRRTGELFF. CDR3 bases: TGTGCCACAACCAGGCGGACCGGGGAGCTGTTTTTT.

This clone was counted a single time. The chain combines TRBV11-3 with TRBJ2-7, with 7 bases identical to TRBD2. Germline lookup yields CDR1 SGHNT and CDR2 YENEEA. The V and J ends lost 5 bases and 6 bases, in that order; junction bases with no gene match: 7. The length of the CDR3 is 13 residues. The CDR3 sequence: CASSPRTSFEQYF. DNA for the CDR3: TGTGCCAGCAGCCCCAGGACTAGTTTCGAGCAGTACTTC. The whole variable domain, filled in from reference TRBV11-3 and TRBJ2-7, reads EAGVVQSPRYKIIEKKQPVAFWCNPISGHNTLYWYLQNLGQGPELLIRYENEEAVDDSQLPKDRFSAERLKGVDSTLKIQPAELGDSAVYLCASSPRTSFEQYFGPGTRLTVT.

The CDR3 nucleotides read TGTGCCACGTTCGAGGAAAAACTGTTTTTT. The encoded protein is CATFEEKLFF. The gene calls are TRBV19 and TRBJ1-4; D gene uncertain. Germline loops: CDR1 LNHDA, CDR2 SQIVND (reference sequence). The CDR3 loop spans 10 amino acids. The germline V and J ends were trimmed by 10 bases and 8 bases, with 8 bases remaining between them.

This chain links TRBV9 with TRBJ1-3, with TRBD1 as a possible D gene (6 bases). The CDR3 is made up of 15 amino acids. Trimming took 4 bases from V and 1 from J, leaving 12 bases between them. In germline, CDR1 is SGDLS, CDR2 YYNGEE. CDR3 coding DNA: TGTGCCAGCAGCCCCGACGGACAGTCTGGAAACACCATATATTTT. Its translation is CASSPDGQSGNTIYF.

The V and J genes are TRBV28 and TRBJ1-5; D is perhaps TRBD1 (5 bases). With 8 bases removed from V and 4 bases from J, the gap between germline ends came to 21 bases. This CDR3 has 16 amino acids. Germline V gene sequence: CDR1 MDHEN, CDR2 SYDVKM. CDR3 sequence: CASYKFGQGKNQPQHF. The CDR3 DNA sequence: TGTGCCAGCTACAAATTCGGACAAGGCAAAAATCAGCCCCAGCATTTT.